Here is one TCR beta chain with its context. The data were taken from a study of blood T cell repertoires in COVID-19. Study background: Researchers got acute and convalescent COVID-19 samples from the United States, Italy and Spain. T cells, B-cell-depleted T cells, or PBMCs provided the cDNA or gDNA that served as material.

This CDR3 region has 13 residues. The V and J ends lost 6 bases and 3 bases, in that order; junction bases with no gene match: 2. Germline CDR1 and CDR2: KGHSH and LQKENI. The authors' processing: Amplified reference gene primers provided the basis for estimating nucleated cell counts. Sequencing used immunoSEQ multiplex PCR; TCRdb keeps in-frame clones, though not all of them. The V and J calls and clone size are taken from that table; D and trimming were inferred from the DNA. The data show approximately 220,000 clones, 85% to 90% seen once. The source is a man aged 55 to 69 who had recovered from COVID-19. The V gene is TRBV18, the J gene TRBJ2-7; TRBD2 matches 10 bases. Sequencing was carried out using peripheral blood. Written as DNA, the CDR3 is TGTGCCAGCTCGGCTAGCGGGAGCTACGAGCAGTACTTC. It codes for CASSASGSYEQYF.